This TCR beta chain was sequenced in a study of blood T cell repertoires in COVID-19. The wider study: The samples span acute and convalescent COVID-19 from the United States, Italy and Spain. Nucleic acid was either cDNA or gDNA, and it came from T cells, B-cell-depleted T cells, or PBMCs.

Per the study methods: Reference gene primer amplification gave nucleated cell count estimates. Profiled with immunoSEQ multiplex PCR; TCRdb holds only in-frame clones, not every one. The V and J calls and the clone size are those of that table, but D and trimming were determined from the DNA. In the table there are tens of thousands of clones, approximately 90% of which are singletons. From germline, CDR1 is LNHDA and CDR2 SQIVND (reference sequence). V lost 7 bases and J lost 5, with 15 bases in between. There are 14 residues in the CDR3. Sample: peripheral blood. The TCR comes from a woman aged 55-69 years with acute or convalescent COVID-19. The rearrangement joins TRBV19 to TRBJ1-3; D remains ambiguous. CDR3: CASKDSSRRNTIYF. The CDR3 nucleotides are TGTGCCAGTAAGGACTCCTCAAGGCGAAACACCATATATTTT.